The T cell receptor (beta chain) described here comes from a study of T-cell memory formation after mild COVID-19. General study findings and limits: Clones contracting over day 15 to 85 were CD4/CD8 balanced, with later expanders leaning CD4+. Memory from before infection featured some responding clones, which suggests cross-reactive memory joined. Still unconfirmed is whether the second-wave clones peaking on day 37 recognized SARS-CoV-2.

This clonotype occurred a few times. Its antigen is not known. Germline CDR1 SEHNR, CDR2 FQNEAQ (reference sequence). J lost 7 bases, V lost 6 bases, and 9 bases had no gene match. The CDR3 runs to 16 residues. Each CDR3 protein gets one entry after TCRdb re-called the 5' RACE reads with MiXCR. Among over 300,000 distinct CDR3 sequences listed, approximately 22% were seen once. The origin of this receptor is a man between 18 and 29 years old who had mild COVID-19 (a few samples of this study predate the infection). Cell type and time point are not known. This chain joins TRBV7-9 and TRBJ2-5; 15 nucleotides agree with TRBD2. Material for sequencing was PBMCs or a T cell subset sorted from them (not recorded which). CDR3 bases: TGTGCCAGCAGAACCGGACTAGCGGGGGGGCCGGGGACCCAGTACTTC. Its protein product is CASRTGLAGGPGTQYF.